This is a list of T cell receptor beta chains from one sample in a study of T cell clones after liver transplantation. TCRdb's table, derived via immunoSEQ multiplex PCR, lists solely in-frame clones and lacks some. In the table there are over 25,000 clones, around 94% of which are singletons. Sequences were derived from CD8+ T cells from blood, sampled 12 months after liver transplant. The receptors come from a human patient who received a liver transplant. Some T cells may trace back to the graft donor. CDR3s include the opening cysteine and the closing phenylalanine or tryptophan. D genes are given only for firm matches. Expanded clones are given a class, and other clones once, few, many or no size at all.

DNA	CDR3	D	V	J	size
TGTGCCAGCAGTTGGAACTCTGAAGCTTTCTTT	CASSWNSEAFF	.	TRBV28	TRBJ1-1	few
TGTGCCAGCAGTGGGCACAACTACGAGCAGTACTTC	CASSGHNYEQYF	.	TRBV2	TRBJ2-7	.
TGTGCCACCAGCAGAGATGGGGAGGCTGGGGCCAACGTCCTGACTTTC	CATSRDGEAGANVLTF	.	TRBV15	TRBJ2-6	.
TGTGCCAGTAGTGACAGGGCAAATGGCTACACCTTC	CASSDRANGYTF	TRBD1	TRBV9	TRBJ1-2	.
TGTGCCAGCAGCTTAGGGACAGGGTATGAGCAGTACTTC	CASSLGTGYEQYF	TRBD1	TRBV7-2	TRBJ2-7	.
TGTGCCAGCAGCCCTTTACTAGCGGGAGTTTGGGGAGATACGCAGTATTTT	CASSPLLAGVWGDTQYF	TRBD2	TRBV7-9	TRBJ2-3	.
TGTGCCAGTTCCCGGGACAGGGGTTACGAGCAGTACTTC	CASSRDRGYEQYF	TRBD1	TRBV6-1	TRBJ2-7	.
TGTGCCAGCAGTTTATCATTCGGGTTGTGGCAGTCAGGGGCCTACGAGCAGTACTTC	CASSLSFGLWQSGAYEQYF	.	TRBV27	TRBJ2-7	.
TGTGCCAGCAGCACAGGGACTATTGGCACAGATACGCAGTATTTT	CASSTGTIGTDTQYF	.	TRBV9	TRBJ2-3	.
TGTGCCAGCAGCCTAGCGGGAGCGTTGGGAGAGACCCAGTACTTC	CASSLAGALGETQYF	TRBD2	TRBV13	TRBJ2-5	.